This T cell receptor (beta chain) was identified during a study of T cell repertoires in cytomegalovirus infection. Study summary: Both a matching HLA type and CMV infection were indicated by public TCR beta signatures.

Comments on this clonotype: The antigen is unknown.

The CDR3 is made up of 13 amino acids. Trimming removed 3 bases at V and 1 base at J, with 4 bases between. The study, taken as a whole, reports: What dominated the ex vivo response were HLA-C-restricted CMV-specific TCR beta clonotypes.

TCRdb ran MiXCR on the reads and lists one entry per CDR3 protein. The sample holds more than 50,000 distinct CDR3 sequences, roughly 32% seen once. Sequencing used PBMCs, sequenced either directly or after in vitro stimulation (not recorded which). V gene TRBV12-3 or TRBV12-4 combines with J gene TRBJ1-5; no clear D. The TCR was taken from a human donor in good health (CMV status not recorded). Some clones in this sample may be carry-over from other donors' samples. The CDR3 protein is CASSFLSNQPQHF. CDR3 in DNA: TGTGCCAGCAGTTTTTTGAGCAATCAGCCCCAGCATTTT.